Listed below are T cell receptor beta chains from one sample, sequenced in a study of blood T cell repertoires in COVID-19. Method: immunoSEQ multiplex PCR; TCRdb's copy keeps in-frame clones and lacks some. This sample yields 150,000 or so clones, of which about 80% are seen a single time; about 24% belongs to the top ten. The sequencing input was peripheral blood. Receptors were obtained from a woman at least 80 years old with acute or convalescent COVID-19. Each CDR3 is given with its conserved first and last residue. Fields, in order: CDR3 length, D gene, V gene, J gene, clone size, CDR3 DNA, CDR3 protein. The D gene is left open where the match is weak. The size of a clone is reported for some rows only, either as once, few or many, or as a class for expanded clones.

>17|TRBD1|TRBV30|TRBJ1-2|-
TGTGCCTGCCCCCCGGGGTATGGACAGGGAGCTAACTATGGCTACACCTTC
CACPPGYGQGANYGYTF
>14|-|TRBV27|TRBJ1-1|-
TGTGCCAGCAGTCTCCGGGTTCGCGACACTGAAGCTTTCTTT
CASSLRVRDTEAFF
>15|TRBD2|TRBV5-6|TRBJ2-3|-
TGTGCCAGCAGCTTGTGGTGGACTAGCCCAATTAGGGAGTATTTT
CASSLWWTSPIREYF
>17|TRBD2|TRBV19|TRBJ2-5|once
TGTGCCAGTAGTATACGATTCGCGGGAGGGCTCCAAGAGACCCAGTACTTC
CASSIRFAGGLQETQYF
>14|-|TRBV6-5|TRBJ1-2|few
TGTGCCAGCAGTAGGAGCGATGGAAACTATGGCTACACCTTC
CASSRSDGNYGYTF
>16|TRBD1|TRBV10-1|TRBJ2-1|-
TGCGCCAGCAGTGAGACAGGGGCGAACTCCTACAATGAGCAGTTCTTC
CASSETGANSYNEQFF
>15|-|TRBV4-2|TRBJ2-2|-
TGTGCCAGCAGCATCTCTAGCACGAACACCGGGGAGCTGTTTTTT
CASSISSTNTGELFF
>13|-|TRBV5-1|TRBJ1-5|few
TGCGCCAGCAGCGAGACAGGCCGGGAGCCCCAGCATTTT
CASSETGREPQHF
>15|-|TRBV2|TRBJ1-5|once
TGTGCCAGCAGTGAAGGGCAGGCCAGCAATCAGCCCCAGCATTTT
CASSEGQASNQPQHF
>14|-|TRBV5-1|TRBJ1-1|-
TGCGCCAGCAGCCGAGAAGGACAGAACACTGAAGCTTTCTTT
CASSREGQNTEAFF
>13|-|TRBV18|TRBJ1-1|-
TGTGCCAGCTCACAACAGGGGAACACTGAAGCTTTCTTT
CASSQQGNTEAFF
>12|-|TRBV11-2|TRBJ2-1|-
TGTGCCAGCAGCCCGGGGATAAATGAGCAGTTCTTC
CASSPGINEQFF
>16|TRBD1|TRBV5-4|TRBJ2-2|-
TGTGCCAGCAGCTTGGAGGGGGCGCGAAACACCGGGGAGCTGTTTTTT
CASSLEGARNTGELFF
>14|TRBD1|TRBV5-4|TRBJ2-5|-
TGTGCCAGCAGCTCGGGACAGCTTCAAGAGACCCAGTACTTC
CASSSGQLQETQYF
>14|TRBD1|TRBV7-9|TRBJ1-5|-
TGTGCCAGCGCACAGGGGGGATCCAATCAGCCCCAGCATTTT
CASAQGGSNQPQHF
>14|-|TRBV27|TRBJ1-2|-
TGTGCCAGCAGTGAGACAGGATATAACTATGGCTACACCTTC
CASSETGYNYGYTF
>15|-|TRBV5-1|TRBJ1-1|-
TGCGCCAGCAGCTTACTATATGGAGGGAGCACTGAAGCTTTCTTT
CASSLLYGGSTEAFF
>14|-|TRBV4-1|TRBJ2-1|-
TGCGCCAGCAGCCACGGTGCTAGCTACAATGAGCAGTTCTTC
CASSHGASYNEQFF
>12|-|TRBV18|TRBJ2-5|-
TGTGCCAGCTCAAGTCGGGGAGAGACCCAGTACTTC
CASSSRGETQYF
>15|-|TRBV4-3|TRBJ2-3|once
TGCGCCAGCAGCCGCCACGGGGAGAGCACAGATACGCAGTATTTT
CASSRHGESTDTQYF
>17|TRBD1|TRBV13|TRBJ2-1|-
TGTGCCAGCAACAGACTAGGGACAGGAAGCTCCTACAATGAGCAGTTCTTC
CASNRLGTGSSYNEQFF
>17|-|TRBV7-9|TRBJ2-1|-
TGTGCCAGCAGCCCCCCGTTCCGGTTGAGCTCCTACAATGAGCAGTTCTTC
CASSPPFRLSSYNEQFF
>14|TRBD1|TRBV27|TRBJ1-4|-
TGTGCCAGCAGTCGGACAGGGAGGGGTGAAAAACTGTTTTTT
CASSRTGRGEKLFF
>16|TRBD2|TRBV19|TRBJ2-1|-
TGTGCCAGTATCGGAGGAGCCGGACTAGCGTACAATGAGCAGTTCTTC
CASIGGAGLAYNEQFF
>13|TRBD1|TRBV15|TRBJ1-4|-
TGTGCCACCAGCAGGGGACAGAATGAAAAATTGTTTTTT
CATSRGQNEKLFF
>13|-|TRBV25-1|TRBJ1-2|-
TGTGCCAGCAGTTGGACATGGAACTATGGCTACACCTTC
CASSWTWNYGYTF
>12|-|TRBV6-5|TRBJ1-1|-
TGTGCCAGCAGTTACCGGCAGGGTGAAGCTTTCTTT
CASSYRQGEAFF
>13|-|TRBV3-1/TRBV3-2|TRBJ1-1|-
TGTGCCAGCAGCGGCGCAGGCCCTACTGAAGCTTTCTTT
CASSGAGPTEAFF
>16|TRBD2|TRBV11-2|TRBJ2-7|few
TGTGCCAGCAGCTTAGAGGGCGGACTAGTAATAAACGAGCAGTACTTC
CASSLEGGLVINEQYF
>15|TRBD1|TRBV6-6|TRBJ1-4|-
TGTGCCAGCAGTTCTCGGGGGACAGGGAAAGAAAAACTGTTTTTT
CASSSRGTGKEKLFF
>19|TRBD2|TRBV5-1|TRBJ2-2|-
TGCGCCAGCAGCCCCGAGGGCCTGACTAGCGGGAGCCTGGCCGGGGAGCTGTTTTTT
CASSPEGLTSGSLAGELFF
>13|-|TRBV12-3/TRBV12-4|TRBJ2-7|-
TGTGCCAGCAGTACAGGGCCCTCCTACGAGCAGTACTTC
CASSTGPSYEQYF
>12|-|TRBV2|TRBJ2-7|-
TGTGCCAGCAGTTCCGACAGCCACGAGCAGTACTTC
CASSSDSHEQYF
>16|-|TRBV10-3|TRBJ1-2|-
TGTGCCATCAGTGGGGGGGACCTAGGATCATGGTATGGCTACACCTTC
CAISGGDLGSWYGYTF